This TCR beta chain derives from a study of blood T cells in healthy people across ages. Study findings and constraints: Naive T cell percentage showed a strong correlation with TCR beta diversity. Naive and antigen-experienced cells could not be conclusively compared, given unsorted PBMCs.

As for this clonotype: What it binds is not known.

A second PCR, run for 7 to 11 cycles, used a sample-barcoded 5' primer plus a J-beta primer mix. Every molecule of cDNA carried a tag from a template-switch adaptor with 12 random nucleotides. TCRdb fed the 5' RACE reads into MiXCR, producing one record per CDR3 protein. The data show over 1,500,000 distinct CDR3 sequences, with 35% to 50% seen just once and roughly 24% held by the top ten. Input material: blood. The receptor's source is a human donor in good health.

The CDR3 bases are TGTGCCTCCACGGGGTTCTCTGGGGCCAACGTCCTGACTTTC. Translated: CASTGFSGANVLTF. The rearrangement links TRBV2 to TRBJ2-6; D is possibly TRBD2 (5 bases). V lost 11 bases and J lost 0, with 11 bases in between. The germline CDR1 and CDR2 sequences are SNHLY and FYNNEI. The CDR3 has 14 amino acids. The variable domain in full, with the rest retrieved from reference TRBV2 and TRBJ2-6, is EPEVTQTPSHQVTQMGQEVILRCVPISNHLYFYWYRQILGQKVEFLVSFYNNEISEKSEIFDDQFSVERPDGSNFTLKIRSTKLEDSAMYFCASTGFSGANVLTFGAGSRLTVL.